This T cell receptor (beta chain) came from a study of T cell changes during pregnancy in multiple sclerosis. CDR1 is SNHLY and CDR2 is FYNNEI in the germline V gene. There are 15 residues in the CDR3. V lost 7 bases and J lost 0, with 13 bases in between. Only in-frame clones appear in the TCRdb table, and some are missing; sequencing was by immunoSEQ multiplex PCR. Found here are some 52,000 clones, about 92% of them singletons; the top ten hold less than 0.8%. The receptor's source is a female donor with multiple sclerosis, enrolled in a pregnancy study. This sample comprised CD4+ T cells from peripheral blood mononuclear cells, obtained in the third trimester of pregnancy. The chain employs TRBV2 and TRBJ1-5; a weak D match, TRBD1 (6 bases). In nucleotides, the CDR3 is TGTGCCAGCAAGGGCCGGACAGATAGCAATCAGCCCCAGCATTTT. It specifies CASKGRTDSNQPQHF.